Listed here is a single TCR beta chain. The sample originates from a study of T cell responses to AZD1222 COVID-19 vaccine. There are 14 residues in the CDR3. J gave up 9 bases and V 4 bases, and 4 bases lay outside the gene matches. Germline assignment: CDR1 SGDLS and CDR2 YYNGEE. Sequencing was performed with immunoSEQ multiplex PCR; in TCRdb, only in-frame clones are kept and a portion is missing. The repertoire has 170,000 or so clones, roughly 93% of them found once; the top ten carry more than 0.8%. The TCR sequence derives from an adult in good health. The rearrangement uses TRBV9 and TRBJ1-6, with 10 bases fitting TRBD1. The sequencing used peripheral blood, collected on day 0 of AZD1222 vaccination. CDR3 residues: CASSSRDRGSPLHF. The CDR3 DNA reads as TGTGCCAGCAGCTCCCGGGACAGGGGTTCACCCCTCCACTTT.